This T cell receptor (beta chain) originates from a study of blood T cells in healthy people across ages. Study information: Template switching captured about one barcoded beta molecule per two T cells.

PCR was performed a second time for about 6 to 11 cycles using a sample-barcoded 5' primer and a J-beta primer mix. A single record per CDR3 protein comes from TCRdb applying MiXCR to the 5' RACE reads. The sample lists approximately 1.5 million distinct CDR3 sequences; around 36% were seen once. Staff drew ten milliliters of peripheral blood from each donor. The study's findings and limits: Both higher diversity and more naive CD4+ cells marked long-lived donors when set against aged donors.

The CDR3 runs 13 residues. V lost 6 bases and J lost 3; bases outside the gene matches: 3. CDR1 MNHEY and CDR2 SMNVEV come from the germline V gene (reference sequence). This clonotype has a count of ten or more. Its antigen is unidentified. The genes are TRBV27 and TRBJ2-3, with 7 nucleotides matching TRBD2. The sequencing input was blood. The sequence came from a woman in her 30s in good health. The CDR3 DNA sequence: TGTGCCAGCAGCTTTAGCGGGACAGATACGCAGTATTTT. It encodes CASSFSGTDTQYF.